Each of the 27 T cell receptor beta chains below was sequenced from the same sample in a study of T cells in Graves' hyperthyroidism and ophthalmopathy. Amplification of TCR beta CDR3 regions was performed using RNA transcripts as template. The primer set for the first-round RT-PCR of the TCR CDR3 was HTBI. TCRdb reprocessed the multiplex PCR reads with MiXCR, giving one entry per CDR3 protein. The sample consists of fewer than 350,000 distinct CDR3 sequences, over 12% of them appearing once. Specimen: blood. The receptors derive from a woman in her forties or fifties with Graves' hyperthyroidism that later progressed to Graves' ophthalmopathy.

The table lists this clonotype with a few counts. The chain is built from TRBV6-1 and TRBJ1-4; D possibly corresponds to TRBD1 (5 bases). The germline V gene encodes CDR1 MNHNS and CDR2 SASEGT. V was shortened by 5 bases and J by 7 bases, with 17 bases between the two germline ends. The CDR3 loop spans 15 amino acids. CDR3 sequence reads: CASSQSGGVGEKLFF. In nucleotides, the CDR3 is TGTGCCAGCAGTCAATCCGGGGGGGTAGGTGAAAAACTGTTTTTT.

There are many counts of this clonotype. This CDR3 is CASSEQGRQPQHF. In DNA, the CDR3 is TGTGCCAGCAGTGAACAGGGAAGACAGCCCCAGCATTTT. V usage is TRBV2 and J usage is TRBJ1-5; a weak D match, TRBD1 (5 bases). V was cut by 2 bases and J by 7 bases, with 9 bases left in between. The CDR3 contains 13 residues. Per the germline V gene, CDR1 is SNHLY and CDR2 is FYNNEI.

The V gene is TRBV2, the J gene TRBJ2-7; maybe TRBD1 (6 bases). The V gene's germline CDR1 is SNHLY and CDR2 FYNNEI. The V gene lost 6 bases and the J gene lost 3 bases, with 15 bases spanning the gap. This CDR3 is 14 amino acids long. The CDR3 is CASREKTGLYEQYF. The DNA for the CDR3 is TGTGCCAGCAGGGAAAAGACAGGCCTCTACGAGCAGTACTTC.

This clonotype occurred once. It may be a read error: a sequence one base away is much more abundant. The chain links TRBV24-1 to TRBJ1-1; D remains ambiguous. Germline CDR1 is KGHDR and CDR2 is SFDVKD. The CDR3 consists of 15 residues. V gave up 2 bases and J gave up 4 bases, with 13 bases separating them. The CDR3 sequence is CATSDSTTGSTEAFF. The CDR3 DNA is TGTGCCACCAGTGATTCAACGACGGGGAGCACTGAAGCTTTCTTT.

There are many counts of this clonotype. This chain connects TRBV20-1 to TRBJ2-3, with 12 bases identical to TRBD1. With V trimmed by 4 bases and J by 6 bases, 8 bases remained unmatched. This CDR3 is 15 amino acids long. Germline lookup yields CDR1 DFQATT and CDR2 SNEGSKA (reference sequence). The DNA for the CDR3 is TGCAGTGCTACCACGGGACAGGGGGCATGGGATACGCAGTATTTT. Translating it yields CSATTGQGAWDTQYF.

There are many counts of this clonotype. The chain joins TRBV12-3 or TRBV12-4 to TRBJ2-7, with 7 positions matching TRBD1. The CDR3 sequence is 14 residues long. V was pared by 4 bases and J by 6 bases, with 9 bases of the junction left unmatched. CDR3 residues: CASSSRDRVPEQYF. The CDR3 DNA is TGTGCCAGCAGTTCCCGAGACAGGGTTCCCGAGCAGTACTTC.

This clonotype was seen repeatedly, ten times or more. J is TRBJ2-7 and V is TRBV28; TRBD1 is a possible D gene (6 bases). The ends were cut back, 3 bases at V and 7 bases at J, with 16 bases in the middle. CDR3 length equals 14 residues. Germline assignment: CDR1 MDHEN and CDR2 SYDVKM. The CDR3 DNA reads as TGTGCCAGCAGTTTCTTAGAGGGGGTGGGAGAGCAGTACTTC. Translation: CASSFLEGVGEQYF.

This clonotype was observed a few times. This chain uses TRBV4-1 with TRBJ2-5, with 14 bases aligning to TRBD2. Germline CDR1 is MGHRA and CDR2 is YSYEKL. Trimming at V came to 3 bases and at J to 4 bases, leaving 4 bases not matched to a gene. This CDR3 contains 16 residues. CDR3 DNA sequence: TGCGCCAGCAGCCATAGACTAGCGGGAGGGAGAGAGACCCAGTACTTC. Translating gives CASSHRLAGGRETQYF.

This clonotype has more than one count but fewer than ten. This CDR3 reads CASSIRRTSGNSEQYF. As DNA, the CDR3 is TGTGCCAGTAGTATAAGGAGGACTAGCGGGAATTCCGAGCAGTACTTC. The chain links TRBV19 to TRBJ2-7; TRBD2 aligns across 12 bases. Looked up from germline, CDR1 is LNHDA and CDR2 is SQIVND (reference sequence). After removal of 2 bases from V and 6 bases from J, the junction contained 8 bases not matched to a gene. The CDR3 loop spans 16 amino acids.

In its sample, this clonotype was seen many times. The chain couples TRBV20-1 to TRBJ2-3, with 10 bases fitting TRBD2. The CDR3 runs 16 residues. Germline loops: CDR1 DFQATT, CDR2 SNEGSKA (reference sequence). V lost 3 bases to trimming and J lost 4 bases; unmatched junction nucleotides: 10. The CDR3 loop reads CSASIPLAGESDTQYF. The CDR3 coding sequence is TGCAGTGCTAGTATACCCCTAGCGGGAGAGTCAGATACGCAGTATTTT.

The rearrangement joins TRBV3-1 to TRBJ2-1, with 11 positions matching TRBD2. The V segment lost 0 bases and the J segment 6 bases; nucleotides outside the gene matches: 4. CDR3 length equals 16 residues. Germline CDR1 is LGHDT and CDR2 is YNNKEL (reference sequence). Here the CDR3 reads CASSQEQLAGVNEQFF. The CDR3 region has the DNA TGTGCCAGCAGCCAAGAACAACTAGCGGGAGTCAATGAGCAGTTCTTC.

This clonotype has a handful of counts. The chain couples TRBV30 to TRBJ2-5, with no clear D. This CDR3 spans 14 amino acids. The V gene's germline CDR1 is GTSNPN and CDR2 SVGIG (reference sequence). Trimming removed 2 bases from V and 4 bases from J, with 14 bases in between. CDR3 protein: CAWSPWASGETQYF. In DNA form, the CDR3 reads TGTGCCTGGAGTCCCTGGGCCTCAGGAGAGACCCAGTACTTC.

This chain connects TRBV4-1 to TRBJ2-5, with a tentative D call TRBD2 (6 bases). The V and J ends lost 0 bases and 9 bases respectively, with 14 bases between them. Germline lookup yields CDR1 MGHRA and CDR2 YSYEKL. This CDR3 is 14 amino acids long. The CDR3: CASSQDYTREAQYF. In DNA form, the CDR3 reads TGCGCCAGCAGCCAAGATTATACCAGGGAGGCCCAGTACTTC.

In this sample, this clonotype turned up many times. The V gene is TRBV7-9, the J gene TRBJ2-7; unclear D gene. The CDR3 loop spans 15 amino acids. Germline V gene lookup returns CDR1 SEHNR and CDR2 FQNEAQ (reference sequence). Trimming took off 2 bases at V and 5 bases at J, with 16 bases between the two ends. CDR3: CASSLREGWNHEQYF. CDR3 DNA sequence: TGTGCCAGCAGCTTACGCGAAGGATGGAACCACGAGCAGTACTTC.

The J gene is TRBJ2-7, the V gene TRBV20-1; 9 bases match TRBD1. Germline CDR1 DFQATT, CDR2 SNEGSKA (reference sequence). This CDR3 spans 13 amino acids. The CDR3 reads CSCSRDRAYEQYF. The CDR3 DNA reads as TGCAGCTGCTCCCGGGACAGGGCCTACGAGCAGTACTTC.

The rearrangement joins TRBV19 to TRBJ1-2; D is unresolved. Looked up from germline, CDR1 is LNHDA and CDR2 is SQIVND (reference sequence). The CDR3 is 11 amino acids. V lost 6 bases and J 8 bases, leaving 10 bases between the germline ends. The chain's CDR3 is CASRDGKGYTF. The CDR3 nucleotides read TGTGCCAGTAGGGACGGAAAAGGCTACACCTTC.

The chain carries TRBV4-1 and TRBJ2-1, with D unclear. CDR1 MGHRA and CDR2 YSYEKL come from the germline V gene. The V end was cut by 0 bases, the J end by 4 bases, with 13 bases between. This CDR3 has 16 residues. CDR3 in DNA: TGCGCCAGCAGCCAAGATGGCCAGCCGGAGTACAATGAGCAGTTCTTC. Amino acids: CASSQDGQPEYNEQFF.

This clonotype has at least ten counts. The chain recombines TRBV3-1 with TRBJ2-4; D is ambiguous. The CDR3 is 14 amino acids. The V gene's germline CDR1 is LGHDT and CDR2 YNNKEL (reference sequence). Trimming took 4 bases from V and 5 from J, leaving 12 bases between them. CDR3 DNA sequence: TGTGCCAGCAGCCTAACCGCCCCCCAAAACATTCAGTACTTC. It translates to CASSLTAPQNIQYF.

This clonotype was detected ten times or more. The chain couples TRBV11-2 to TRBJ1-1; a weak D match, TRBD1 (6 bases). The CDR3 has 19 amino acids. Looked up from germline, CDR1 is SGHAT and CDR2 is FQNNGV. Deletions cut 4 bases from V and 0 bases from J, with 24 bases between. The DNA of the CDR3 is TGTGCCAGCAGCTCCCGTGAAGGGGGGCTATTACCCATGAACACTGAAGCTTTCTTT. It yields the protein CASSSREGGLLPMNTEAFF.

In this sample, this clonotype turned up many times. The CDR3 DNA reads as TGTGCCAGCTCACCGAATTCGGGACAGCCTAACTATGGCTACACCTTC. Its translation: CASSPNSGQPNYGYTF. V is TRBV18 and J is TRBJ1-2; TRBD1 agrees at 7 bases. CDR3 length: 16 residues. Unmatched junction bases numbered 7, after V lost 3 bases and J lost 0 bases. In germline, CDR1 is KGHSH, CDR2 LQKENI.

The rearrangement uses TRBV20-1 and TRBJ2-2, with TRBD2 identical over 7 bases. CDR1 and CDR2 from the germline V gene are DFQATT and SNEGSKA (reference sequence). This CDR3 has 15 amino acids. V shed 5 bases and J 0 bases; nucleotides not matched to a gene: 6. The CDR3 DNA reads as TGCAGTGCTTGGAGCGGGAAAACGAACACCGGGGAGCTGTTTTTT. Translated: CSAWSGKTNTGELFF.

At least ten counts were recorded for this clonotype. The CDR3 sequence: CASSVSGSFSYNEQFF. The CDR3 DNA follows: TGTGCCAGCAGTGTTAGCGGGAGCTTCTCCTACAATGAGCAGTTCTTC. The chain has TRBV2 and TRBJ2-1; TRBD2 aligns across 9 bases. The CDR3 runs to 16 residues. Germline CDR1 is SNHLY and CDR2 is FYNNEI. J was trimmed by 0 bases and V by 4 bases; bases with no gene match: 4.

This clonotype has more than one count but fewer than ten. A clone one base away is much larger, so this may be a read error. The missing conserved phenylalanine or tryptophan at the end of this CDR3 makes a read error likely. This rearrangement joins TRBV5-1 to TRBJ2-7; 9 bases agree with TRBD2. J gave up 2 bases and V 4 bases, and 7 bases lay outside the gene matches. The CDR3 length is 15 residues. Germline V gene data show CDR1 as SGHRS and CDR2 as YFSETQ. The CDR3 DNA reads as TGCGCCAGCAGCCGCTCGACTAGCGGAGCCTACGAGCAGTACCTC. Translation: CASSRSTSGAYEQYL.

Note on this clonotype: It may be a read error: a sequence one base away is much more abundant. This chain links TRBV10-3 with TRBJ2-7, with D perhaps TRBD1 or TRBD2 (6 bases each). The CDR3 has 14 residues. CDR1 is ENHRY and CDR2 is SYGVKD in the germline V gene. The CDR3 DNA reads TGTGCCATCAGCCTCCAGGGGACTGACTACGTGCAGTACTTC. It specifies CAISLQGTDYVQYF.

This clonotype was found a few times. This rearrangement joins TRBV20-1 to TRBJ1-2; 7 bases are shared with TRBD1. Per germline, CDR1 DFQATT and CDR2 SNEGSKA (reference sequence). The CDR3 extends over 14 amino acids. Trimming cost V 7 bases and J 3 bases; bases outside gene matches: 11. The CDR3 DNA follows: TGCAGTGTGGCGTCGGTCGGGACAGACTATGGCTACACCTTC. The encoded protein is CSVASVGTDYGYTF.

This clonotype was found a few times. This chain joins TRBV24-1 and TRBJ2-7; tentative D call: TRBD1 (5 bases). CDR3 size: 13 residues. Between the trimmed V and J ends, which lost 4 bases and 5 bases, there was a span of 11 bases. Per the germline V gene, CDR1 is KGHDR and CDR2 is SFDVKD. The CDR3 DNA sequence: TGTGCCACCAGTGACTCCAGGGTAGACGAGCAGTACTTC. It codes for CATSDSRVDEQYF.

This clonotype was recorded at least ten times. The V and J genes are TRBV7-3 and TRBJ2-1, with 8 bases that match TRBD2. CDR1 and CDR2 (germline): SGHTA, FQGTGA. After removal of 1 base from V and 2 bases from J, the junction contained 1 base not matched to a gene. This CDR3 region has 15 residues. CDR3 bases: TGTGCCAGCAGCTTAAATAGCGGGACCTACAATGAGCAGTTCTTC. It yields the protein CASSLNSGTYNEQFF.